These 17 T cell receptor beta chains originate from one sample sequenced in a study of neoadjuvant anti-PD-1 for oral cavity cancer. Here immunoSEQ multiplex PCR was the method, and the copy in TCRdb shows in-frame clones only, minus some. The sample records around 30,000 clones, around 87% being singletons. The input for sequencing was PBMCs, taken before nivolumab (anti-PD-1) treatment. All receptors come from a person aged 35-79 years with oral cavity squamous cell carcinoma.

The chain couples TRBV4-1 to TRBJ1-5; a weak D match, TRBD1 (5 bases). CDR1 is MGHRA and CDR2 is YSYEKL in the germline V gene. The CDR3 is 14 amino acids. Deletions cut 0 bases from V and 11 bases from J, with 14 bases between. The chain's CDR3 is CASSQDMGPKAQHF. The CDR3 coding sequence is TGCGCCAGCAGCCAAGATATGGGACCCAAGGCCCAGCATTTT.

V gene TRBV5-5 combines with J gene TRBJ2-7; D call uncertain. V was cut by 0 bases and J by 3 bases, with 16 bases left in between. The CDR3 is 16 residues long. Germline V CDR1 and CDR2: SGHKS, YYEKEE (reference sequence). This CDR3 reads CASSLAPIPQNYEQYF. The CDR3 DNA sequence: TGTGCCAGCAGCTTGGCCCCGATTCCCCAAAACTACGAGCAGTACTTC.

This clone has a handful of counts. The chain uses TRBV28 and TRBJ1-1; no firm D call. Trimming shortened V by 2 bases and J by 3 bases, and 13 bases separated the two germline ends. The CDR3 runs 15 residues. Germline V gene lookup returns CDR1 MDHEN and CDR2 SYDVKM. DNA for the CDR3: TGTGCCAGCAGTTTAGAGGGTTGGGTGGACACTGAAGCTTTCTTT. It specifies CASSLEGWVDTEAFF. The full variable domain, in which reference TRBV28 and TRBJ1-1 provide the parts outside the CDR3, is DVKVTQSSRYLVKRTGEKVFLECVQDMDHENMFWYRQDPGLGLRLIYFSYDVKMKEKGDIPEGYSVSREKKERFSLILESASTNQTSMYLCASSLEGWVDTEAFFGQGTRLTVV.

The CDR3 loop reads CASSLDWGRGDTQYF. The CDR3 bases are TGTGCCAGCAGCTTAGATTGGGGGCGGGGAGATACGCAGTATTTT. The chain links TRBV11-2 to TRBJ2-3; possibly TRBD1 or TRBD2 for D (6 bases each). Between the trimmed V and J ends, which lost 0 bases and 5 bases, there was a span of 12 bases. CDR1 SGHAT and CDR2 FQNNGV come from the germline V gene. This CDR3 is built from 15 residues.

The genes are TRBV15 and TRBJ2-2, with TRBD1 matching over 7 bases. This CDR3 spans 15 amino acids. Germline lookup yields CDR1 LNHNV and CDR2 YYDKDF (reference sequence). The V and J ends lost 3 bases and 6 bases, in that order; junction bases with no gene match: 7. This CDR3 is CATSRAQQGPGELFF. DNA of the CDR3: TGTGCCACCAGCAGGGCCCAACAGGGGCCCGGGGAGCTGTTTTTT. Looking up the rest from reference TRBV15 and TRBJ2-2 gives the full variable domain: DAMVIQNPRYQVTQFGKPVTLSCSQTLNHNVMYWYQQKSSQAPKLLFHYYDKDFNNEADTPDNFQSRRPNTSFCFLDIRSPGLGDTAMYLCATSRAQQGPGELFFGEGSRLTVL.

As concerns this clone: One end of the junction does not line up with germline, which may come from a read error. CDR3 in amino acids: CASSLEWRASPDTQYF. CDR3 DNA: TGTGCCAGCAGCCTAGAGTGGCGGGCTAGCCCAGATACGCAGTATTTT. The chain combines TRBV11-2 with TRBJ2-3; tentative D call: TRBD2 (5 bases). This CDR3 is 16 amino acids long. Germline V gene sequence: CDR1 SGHAT, CDR2 FQNNGV.

The chain uses TRBV4-1 and TRBJ2-2, with 7 bases matching TRBD1. V lost 3 bases and J lost 4; bases outside the gene matches: 5. Per the germline V gene, CDR1 is MGHRA and CDR2 is YSYEKL. The CDR3 is made up of 15 amino acids. The CDR3 loop is CASSQDRQGTGELFF. The CDR3, as DNA: TGCGCCAGCAGCCAGGACCGACAGGGCACCGGGGAGCTGTTTTTT.

This chain joins TRBV10-3 and TRBJ2-1, with D possibly TRBD2 on 6 matching bases. V was cut by 11 bases and J by 6 bases, with 11 bases left in between. Germline V CDR1 and CDR2: ENHRY, SYGVKD. The CDR3 length is 11 residues. This CDR3 is CAARLGNEQFF. In DNA form, the CDR3 reads TGTGCCGCCCGACTAGGCAATGAGCAGTTCTTC.

This chain uses TRBV15 with TRBJ2-5, with TRBD2 identical over 9 bases. The CDR3 totals 17 residues. Germline CDR1 and CDR2: LNHNV and YYDKDF (reference sequence). With V trimmed by 0 bases and J by 1 base, 6 bases remained unmatched. In DNA, the CDR3 is TGTGCCACCAGCAGAGATCTACTAGCGGGCCGCCAAGAGACCCAGTACTTC. This gives the protein CATSRDLLAGRQETQYF.

The chain has TRBV6-1 and TRBJ2-3; tentatively, D is TRBD2 (5 bases). The germline gives CDR1 MNHNS, CDR2 SASEGT. The CDR3 consists of 13 residues. Trimming took 6 bases from V and 6 from J, leaving 13 bases between them. This chain's CDR3 is CASSATRPDTQYF. The CDR3 DNA follows: TGTGCCAGCAGCGCTACTAGACCCGATACGCAGTATTTT.

This clone was seen just once. The chain joins TRBV19 to TRBJ1-1; weak D call: TRBD1 (5 bases). The CDR3 contains 15 residues. Trimming stripped 6 bases from V and 5 bases from J, with 19 bases between. From germline, CDR1 is LNHDA and CDR2 SQIVND (reference sequence). The CDR3 here is CASRSGAVLRTEAFF. CDR3 sequence (DNA): TGTGCCAGTAGGTCTGGGGCCGTATTGAGGACTGAAGCTTTCTTT.

This chain links TRBV7-6 with TRBJ1-5; the D is unclear. Germline-derived CDR1 and CDR2 are SGHVS and FNYEAQ. The CDR3 contains 12 residues. Trimming took 3 bases from V and 2 from J, leaving 2 bases between them. CDR3 sequence reads: CASSLGNQPQHF. CDR3 DNA: TGTGCCAGCAGCTTGGGCAATCAGCCCCAGCATTTT. The full variable domain, rest sourced from reference TRBV7-6 and TRBJ1-5, is GAGVSQSPRYKVTKRGQDVALRCDPISGHVSLYWYRQALGQGPEFLTYFNYEAQQDKSGLPNDRFSAERPEGSISTLTIQRTEQRDSAMYRCASSLGNQPQHFGDGTRLSIL.

The chain is built from TRBV10-3 and TRBJ2-3, with D perhaps being TRBD1 or TRBD2 (7 bases each). V lost 7 bases and J lost 1, with 18 bases in between. Germline V gene data show CDR1 as ENHRY and CDR2 as SYGVKD. This CDR3 is 16 amino acids long. The CDR3 loop reads CAINRDRGGGTDTQYF. Here the CDR3 DNA reads TGTGCCATCAACCGGGACAGAGGGGGGGGCACAGATACGCAGTATTTT.

The CDR3 coding sequence is TGTGCCAGTAGTAGCTCTCACACCTACAATGAGCAGTTCTTC. As protein: CASSSSHTYNEQFF. The chain links TRBV19 to TRBJ2-1; unclear D gene. This CDR3 region has 14 residues. V was shortened by 4 bases and J by 2 bases, with 9 bases between the two germline ends. Germline loops: CDR1 LNHDA, CDR2 SQIVND (reference sequence).

The V call is TRBV7-2, the J call TRBJ2-7, with D possibly TRBD2 on 5 matching bases. Per germline, CDR1 SGHTA and CDR2 FQGNSA. V was pared by 3 bases and J by 6 bases, with 12 bases between. CDR3 length equals 13 residues. The CDR3: CASSFSLAGEQYF. The DNA for the CDR3 is TGTGCCAGCAGCTTCAGCCTAGCCGGCGAGCAGTACTTC.

The rearrangement links TRBV19 to TRBJ1-5; D gene ambiguous. V dropped 3 bases and J dropped 0 bases, with 9 bases sitting between them. The CDR3 is made up of 15 amino acids. Germline CDR1 reads LNHDA; CDR2 reads SQIVND (reference sequence). CDR3 sequence: CASSMSDLSNQPQHF. Here the CDR3 DNA reads TGTGCCAGTAGTATGTCCGATCTTAGCAATCAGCCCCAGCATTTT.

The V gene is TRBV4-3, the J gene TRBJ1-1; D gene uncertain. Germline CDR1 is LGHNA and CDR2 is YSLEER. The length of the CDR3 is 14 residues. V lost 5 bases to trimming and J lost 1 base, with 11 bases between them. The DNA for the CDR3 is TGCGCCAGCAGCGCCGACTCTAGGAACACTGAAGCTTTCTTT. It codes for CASSADSRNTEAFF.